The rows below give T cell receptor beta chains drawn from one sample of a study of shared clonotypes between healthy human individuals. The repertoire was sequenced with immunoSEQ multiplex PCR; TCRdb's copy has only in-frame clones and lacks some. The repertoire holds a few hundred thousand clones, with roughly 97% as singletons. The sequenced sample was naive CD4+ T cells sorted from blood. Receptors originate from a woman in her 30s in good health. The CDR3 runs from the conserved cysteine through the conserved F or W. Fields, in order: J gene, V gene, clone size, D gene, CDR3 DNA, CDR3 protein. The D gene is left open where the match is weak. A clone size is listed for some rows: how often the clone was seen (once, few, many), or a class if it is expanded.

J: TRBJ1-6; V: TRBV5-1; size: -; D: -; DNA: TGCGCCAGCAGCTTGGCCCTGGGCCAGAATTCACCCCTCCACTTT; CDR3: CASSLALGQNSPLHF
J: TRBJ2-7; V: TRBV7-2; size: -; D: -; DNA: TGTGCCAGCAGCTTAGGATGGTCGTCAGGGGGAGGCTACGAGCAGTACTTC; CDR3: CASSLGWSSGGGYEQYF
J: TRBJ2-3; V: TRBV9; size: -; D: -; DNA: TGTGCCAGCAGCGTAGGTGTATATAGCACAGATACGCAGTATTTT; CDR3: CASSVGVYSTDTQYF
J: TRBJ1-3; V: TRBV4-1; size: -; D: -; DNA: TGCGCCAGCAGCCATGACTTATCGGTCGTTCCTAACACCATATATTTT; CDR3: CASSHDLSVVPNTIYF
J: TRBJ1-3; V: TRBV19; size: -; D: -; DNA: TGTGCCAGTAGTCCCCGCCTCGGAACGGGAAACACCATATATTTT; CDR3: CASSPRLGTGNTIYF
J: TRBJ1-2; V: TRBV30; size: -; D: -; DNA: TGTGCCTGGGGATTTAACTATGGCTACACCTTC; CDR3: CAWGFNYGYTF
J: TRBJ2-1; V: TRBV27; size: -; D: -; DNA: TGTGCCAGCAGTTTACAAATCCGGAGGCCCCACAATGAGCAGTTCTTC; CDR3: CASSLQIRRPHNEQFF
J: TRBJ2-1; V: TRBV10-1; size: -; D: -; DNA: TGCGCCAGCCAACGGGAGATACACAATGAGCAGTTCTTC; CDR3: CASQREIHNEQFF
J: TRBJ1-4; V: TRBV25-1; size: -; D: -; DNA: TGTGCCAGCCGACTAGACGAGGATGAAAAACTGTTTTTT; CDR3: CASRLDEDEKLFF
J: TRBJ1-2; V: TRBV28; size: -; D: -; DNA: TGTGCCAGCAGTTTATATGGGTGGGAGGCGGCCAATAACTATGGCTACACCTTC; CDR3: CASSLYGWEAANNYGYTF
J: TRBJ2-1; V: TRBV28; size: once; D: -; DNA: TGTGCCAGCAGTTTACCCAACTCCTACAATGAGCAGTTCTTC; CDR3: CASSLPNSYNEQFF